This note documents a single T cell receptor (beta chain) sequence. The sample originates from a study of blood T cell repertoires in COVID-19. Study overall: Sample material is recorded as cDNA or gDNA derived from T cells, B-cell-depleted T cells, or PBMCs.

Profiling relied on immunoSEQ multiplex PCR, and the TCRdb table lists in-frame clones only, not all of them. The sample lists about 330,000 clones, approximately 87% occurring once. Germline CDR1 reads SGHTA; CDR2 reads FQGNSA. The V and J ends lost 5 bases and 5 bases, in that order; junction bases with no gene match: 8. This CDR3 comprises 14 residues. The clonotype originates from a woman aged 25 to 45 who had recovered from COVID-19. The chain links TRBV7-2 to TRBJ1-1; TRBD1 agrees at 7 bases. Sequences were obtained from PBMCs or T cells enriched from blood (not recorded which). CDR3 nucleotides: TGTGCCAGCAGCCCACAGGGGCGCAGAACTGAAGCTTTCTTT. It yields the protein CASSPQGRRTEAFF.